The rows below give T cell receptor beta chains drawn from one sample of a study of blood T cell dynamics during melanoma immunotherapy. The data were produced by immunoSEQ multiplex PCR, yet TCRdb's version contains in-frame clones alone and is incomplete. This sample yields approximately 5,900 clones, of which 88% are seen a single time; roughly 1.8% belongs to the top ten. Sequencing used blood, obtained from a patient treated with checkpoint blockade. These receptors originate from a human donor with melanoma. The CDR3 runs from the conserved cysteine through the conserved F or W. The D gene is left open where the match is weak. Some rows mark clone size as missing; the rest say once, few, many or name a class of expanded clone.

size | J | V | D | DNA | CDR3
- | TRBJ1-2 | TRBV5-1 | TRBD1 | TGCGCCAGCAGCTCACGACCGGGACAGGGAGCTGGCTACACCTTC | CASSSRPGQGAGYTF
- | TRBJ2-4 | TRBV7-9 | - | TGTGCCAGCAGCTTAGTCGGTTTGGGGGGAGAAAACATTCAGTACTTC | CASSLVGLGGENIQYF
- | TRBJ2-7 | TRBV7-3 | TRBD2 | TGTGCCAGCAGCTTAGATAGCGGGGGTCCCTACGAGCAGTACTTC | CASSLDSGGPYEQYF
- | TRBJ1-4 | TRBV4-3 | - | TGCGCCAGCAGCCAAGGAGGTACTGGAAAAAAACTGTTTTTT | CASSQGGTGKKLFF
- | TRBJ2-5 | TRBV2 | - | TGTGCCAGTCTTCCTCGGTCGACGGAGACCCAGTACTTC | CASLPRSTETQYF
- | TRBJ2-1 | TRBV6-6 | - | TGTGCCAGCAGTTACTCGGGAACCTACAATGAGCAGTTCTTC | CASSYSGTYNEQFF
- | TRBJ2-1 | TRBV7-2 | TRBD1 | TGTGCCAGCAGCCAGGGACAGGGTGGGGAGTTCTTC | CASSQGQGGEFF
- | TRBJ1-4 | TRBV4-3 | - | TGCGCCAGCAGCCAAAGAGGCGGCAGTTCTCCTGAAAAACTGTTTTTT | CASSQRGGSSPEKLFF
- | TRBJ2-5 | TRBV7-2 | TRBD1 | TGTGCCAGCAGCTCGGGAAAAATTACCGACAGGGCTGAGACCCAGTACTTC | CASSSGKITDRAETQYF
- | TRBJ2-5 | TRBV2 | TRBD2 | TGTGCCAGCAGTCAGGGACTAGCGGGGCAAACCCAGTACTTC | CASSQGLAGQTQYF
- | TRBJ2-7 | TRBV11-2 | TRBD2 | TGTGCCAGCAGCTCCATTTGGCGGGGGGGCGGCGAGCAGTACTTC | CASSSIWRGGGEQYF
once | TRBJ2-2 | TRBV7-3 | TRBD2 | TGTGCCAGCAGCTTACTCGCTAGCGGGGGGAACACCGGGGAGCTGTTTTTT | CASSLLASGGNTGELFF
- | TRBJ2-7 | TRBV7-2 | - | TGTGCCAGCAGCCTTAGACCGGCCTACGAGCAGTACTTC | CASSLRPAYEQYF
few | TRBJ2-2 | TRBV11-3 | - | TGTGCCAGCAGCTCTGGACAGCTCACCGGGGAGCTGTTTTTT | CASSSGQLTGELFF
few | TRBJ1-1 | TRBV25-1 | TRBD1 | TGTGCCAGCAGGGGGACAGGGAGGAACACTGAAGCTTTCTTT | CASRGTGRNTEAFF
- | TRBJ2-1 | TRBV7-2 | - | TGTGCCAGCAGCTCCAGGGTGGGCTCCTACAATGAGCAGTTCTTC | CASSSRVGSYNEQFF
- | TRBJ1-4 | TRBV19 | - | TGTGCCAGTACTCCCCAGGGCTCGGAAAAACTGTTTTTT | CASTPQGSEKLFF
- | TRBJ1-4 | TRBV7-6 | - | TGTGCCAGCAGCTTAGTTTTGGGTTTCGCAACTAATGAAAAACTGTTTTTT | CASSLVLGFATNEKLFF
- | TRBJ1-6 | TRBV2 | TRBD1 | TGTGCCAGCAGTGATAAACTTGGGGACAGGTCATATAATTCACCCCTCCACTTT | CASSDKLGDRSYNSPLHF
- | TRBJ1-1 | TRBV25-1 | - | TGTGCCAGCAGTGAACGGACGGTTACTGAAGCTTTCTTT | CASSERTVTEAFF
- | TRBJ1-3 | TRBV5-1 | - | TGCGCCAGCAGCTCCGGGTCGAGGGGCACCATATATTTT | CASSSGSRGTIYF
- | TRBJ1-1 | TRBV6-1 | - | TGTGCCAGCAGTGACAAAATGAACACTGAAGCTTTCTTT | CASSDKMNTEAFF
- | TRBJ2-2 | TRBV7-2 | TRBD1 | TGTGCCAGCAGCTTAGGGGGGACAGGGGGCGCCGGGGAGCTGTTTTTT | CASSLGGTGGAGELFF
- | TRBJ1-6 | TRBV5-1 | - | TGCGCCAGCCCTCGCGCGTGCCATAATTCACCCCTCCACTTT | CASPRACHNSPLHF
once | TRBJ1-5 | TRBV30 | - | TGTGCCTGGGGGGCCTACAATCAGCCCCAGCATTTT | CAWGAYNQPQHF
- | TRBJ1-2 | TRBV18 | - | TGTGCCAGCTCGGAGGACGTCCTATACTATGGCTACACCTTC | CASSEDVLYYGYTF
- | TRBJ1-5 | TRBV7-2 | - | TGTGCCAGCAGCTTAGCGGGCGGCCCCAATCAGCCCCAGCATTTT | CASSLAGGPNQPQHF
once | TRBJ2-2 | TRBV6-1 | - | TGTGCCAGCAGCCTGGACGGAGGGGACACCGGGGAGCTGTTTTTT | CASSLDGGDTGELFF
- | TRBJ2-1 | TRBV9 | TRBD2 | TGTGCCAGCAGCGTGGGAGGGGGACTAGCGGCCAATGAGCAGTTCTTC | CASSVGGGLAANEQFF
- | TRBJ1-4 | TRBV28 | TRBD1 | TGTGCCAGCAGTCCCCATGGGACAGGGGATGCAACTAATGAAAAACTGTTTTTT | CASSPHGTGDATNEKLFF
- | TRBJ2-7 | TRBV18 | - | TGTGCCAGCTCACCGAGGAGCTCCTACGAGCAGTACTTC | CASSPRSSYEQYF
- | TRBJ2-7 | TRBV5-6 | TRBD1 | TGTGCCAGCAGAACCGGGACAGCGTACTACGAGCAGTACTTC | CASRTGTAYYEQYF
few | TRBJ1-1 | TRBV13 | - | TGTGCCAGCAGCCAACAAAGAGGGAGGCTTAGACTTGAAGCTTTCTTT | CASSQQRGRLRLEAFF
- | TRBJ1-1 | TRBV7-8 | - | TGTGCCAGCAGTTCGCTATTCGGGGGCGCGGAGAACACTGAAGCTTTCTTT | CASSSLFGGAENTEAFF
- | TRBJ2-2 | TRBV10-3 | TRBD2 | TGTGCCATCAGTGGCTACACTAGCGGGGGGACCTCGAACACCGGGGAGCTGTTTTTT | CAISGYTSGGTSNTGELFF